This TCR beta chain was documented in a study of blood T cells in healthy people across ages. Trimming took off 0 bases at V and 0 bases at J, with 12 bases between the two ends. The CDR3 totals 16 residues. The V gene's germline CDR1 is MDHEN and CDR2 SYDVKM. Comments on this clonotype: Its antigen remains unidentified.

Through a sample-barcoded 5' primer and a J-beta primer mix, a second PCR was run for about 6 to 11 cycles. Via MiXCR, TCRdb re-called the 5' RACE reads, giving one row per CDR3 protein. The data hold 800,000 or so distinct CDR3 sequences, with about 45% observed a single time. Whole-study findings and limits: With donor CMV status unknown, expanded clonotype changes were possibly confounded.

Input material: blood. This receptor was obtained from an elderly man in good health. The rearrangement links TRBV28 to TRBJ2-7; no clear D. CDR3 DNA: TGTGCCAGCAGTTTATGGGGCAGCGCGAGCTCCTACGAGCAGTACTTC. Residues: CASSLWGSASSYEQYF.